The 15 T cell receptor beta chains given below trace back to one sample, sequenced in a study of blood T cell repertoires in COVID-19. Sequencing was performed with immunoSEQ multiplex PCR; in TCRdb, only in-frame clones are kept and a portion is missing. The table includes tens of thousands of clones, roughly 84% detected once. The specimen was peripheral blood. These receptors were collected from a woman of 80 years or more in a cohort sampled during active or convalescent COVID-19.

The chain carries TRBV7-9 and TRBJ1-2, with 7 bases fitting TRBD1. Trimming at V came to 5 bases and at J to 0 bases, leaving 3 bases not matched to a gene. Germline V gives CDR1 SEHNR, CDR2 FQNEAQ (reference sequence). CDR3 length: 14 amino acids. The CDR3 reads CASSRGLANYGYTF. The CDR3 DNA reads as TGTGCCAGCAGCAGGGGGCTGGCTAACTATGGCTACACCTTC.

The chain employs TRBV10-3 and TRBJ1-1, with 7 positions matching TRBD1. Looked up from germline, CDR1 is ENHRY and CDR2 is SYGVKD. Unmatched junction bases numbered 7, after V lost 2 bases and J lost 4 bases. The CDR3 is 15 amino acids. The CDR3 is CAISEEGTAGTEAFF. DNA of the CDR3: TGTGCCATCAGTGAGGAGGGGACAGCGGGCACTGAAGCTTTCTTT.

This rearrangement joins TRBV19 to TRBJ2-2, with 9 nucleotides matching TRBD2. The length of the CDR3 is 15 residues. Germline CDR1 reads LNHDA; CDR2 reads SQIVND (reference sequence). The ends lost 3 bases at V and 3 bases at J; junction bases unmatched: 2. As DNA, the CDR3 is TGTGCCAGTAGTATTCTAGCGGGGTACACCGGGGAGCTGTTTTTT. Protein sequence: CASSILAGYTGELFF. The complete variable domain, with remaining parts taken from reference TRBV19 and TRBJ2-2, reads DGGITQSPKYLFRKEGQNVTLSCEQNLNHDAMYWYRQDPGQGLRLIYYSQIVNDFQKGDIAEGYSVSREKKESFPLTVTSAQKNPTAFYLCASSILAGYTGELFFGEGSRLTVL.

This chain connects TRBV29-1 to TRBJ1-2; TRBD1 agrees at 8 bases. The CDR3 runs to 11 residues. Germline V gene data show CDR1 as SQVTM and CDR2 as ANQGSEA. The J segment lost 8 bases and the V segment lost 8 bases, leaving 7 bases of the junction unmatched. The chain's CDR3 is CSSRQGHGYTF. CDR3 nucleotides: TGCAGCTCGCGACAGGGGCACGGCTACACCTTC.

This chain connects TRBV5-5 to TRBJ2-1; a possible D gene is TRBD2 (6 bases). Germline values: CDR1 SGHKS, CDR2 YYEKEE (reference sequence). CDR3 length equals 15 residues. The V end was cut by 2 bases, the J end by 3 bases, with 12 bases between. CDR3 in amino acids: CASSLDGGSYNEQFF. The CDR3 region has the DNA TGTGCCAGCAGCTTAGACGGGGGAAGCTACAATGAGCAGTTCTTC.

The rearrangement joins TRBV11-2 to TRBJ2-3; TRBD1 matches 8 bases. After removal of 1 base from V and 4 bases from J, the junction contained 7 bases not matched to a gene. CDR3 size: 16 residues. Germline lookup yields CDR1 SGHAT and CDR2 FQNNGV. The CDR3 bases are TGTGCCAGCAGCTTAGCCGGGACAGGAAGGGCAGATACGCAGTATTTT. It is translated as CASSLAGTGRADTQYF. The variable domain in full, completed from reference TRBV11-2 and TRBJ2-3, reads EAGVAQSPRYKIIEKRQSVAFWCNPISGHATLYWYQQILGQGPKLLIQFQNNGVVDDSQLPKDRFSAERLKGVDSTLKIQPAKLEDSAVYLCASSLAGTGRADTQYFGPGTRLTVL.

This rearrangement joins TRBV9 to TRBJ2-3; 7 positions match TRBD2. Germline-derived CDR1 and CDR2 are SGDLS and YYNGEE. The CDR3 consists of 18 residues. After removal of 0 bases from V and 2 bases from J, the junction contained 12 bases not matched to a gene. CDR3 sequence: CASSVGLLGGNPTDTQYF. CDR3 DNA sequence: TGTGCCAGCAGCGTAGGCCTGTTGGGGGGGAACCCCACAGATACGCAGTATTTT.

The rearrangement uses TRBV3-1 (or the pseudogene TRBV3-2) and TRBJ1-2; the D gene is possibly TRBD1 (6 bases). CDR3 length: 16 residues. With 4 bases removed from V and 0 bases from J, the gap between germline ends came to 15 bases. Germline CDR1 is LGHDT and CDR2 is YNNKEL (reference sequence). The CDR3 nucleotides are TGTGCCAGCAGCCTATCGGACAGAGGGCCTAACTATGGCTACACCTTC. It translates to CASSLSDRGPNYGYTF.

The rearrangement joins TRBV3-1 (or the pseudogene TRBV3-2) to TRBJ1-5, with 7 bases lining up with TRBD1. The junction had 5 bases not matched to a gene; V was cut back by 2 bases and J by 7 bases. Germline CDR1 LGHDT, CDR2 YNNKEL (reference sequence). The CDR3 loop spans 14 amino acids. CDR3 region: CASSQNRGYQPQHF. The CDR3 coding sequence is TGTGCCAGCAGCCAAAACAGGGGTTACCAGCCCCAGCATTTT.

This clone has a single count. The CDR3 spells CASYSTGGSYGYTF. The CDR3 nucleotides are TGTGCCAGCTATTCTACAGGGGGTAGCTATGGCTACACCTTC. The chain employs TRBV25-1 and TRBJ1-2; 8 nucleotides line up with TRBD1. Germline V gene data show CDR1 as MGHDK and CDR2 as SYGVNS. CDR3 length: 14 residues. The V segment lost 8 bases and the J segment 4 bases; nucleotides outside the gene matches: 9.

The chain carries TRBV10-3 and TRBJ2-1; D unclear. This CDR3 has 14 residues. Trimming shortened V by 6 bases and J by 2 bases, and 11 bases separated the two germline ends. Germline V gene data show CDR1 as ENHRY and CDR2 as SYGVKD. The CDR3 protein is CAIRTDVPYNEQFF. DNA of the CDR3: TGTGCCATCAGAACAGACGTTCCCTACAATGAGCAGTTCTTC.

V and J are TRBV19 and TRBJ1-6, with D unresolved. Germline values: CDR1 LNHDA, CDR2 SQIVND (reference sequence). V lost 5 bases and J lost 5, with 10 bases in between. The CDR3 is 14 residues long. The CDR3 nucleotides read TGTGCCAGTAGTCCCATCGGGGATAATTCACCCCTCCACTTT. Translated, it gives CASSPIGDNSPLHF.

The V gene is TRBV20-1, the J gene TRBJ2-5; D may be TRBD1 (5 bases). V was shortened by 3 bases and J by 3 bases, with 17 bases between the two germline ends. Germline V CDR1 and CDR2: DFQATT, SNEGSKA (reference sequence). The CDR3 runs to 15 residues. In DNA, the CDR3 is TGCAGTGCTAGTCAGGGAATAGGGGCCGAAGAGACCCAGTACTTC. Translated: CSASQGIGAEETQYF.

The chain uses TRBV19 and TRBJ2-7; TRBD1 aligns across 7 bases. The trim removed 4 bases at V and 0 bases at J, leaving 3 bases unmatched. The germline gives CDR1 LNHDA, CDR2 SQIVND (reference sequence). This CDR3 contains 14 residues. CDR3 residues: CASSTQGTSYEQYF. CDR3 bases: TGTGCCAGTAGTACACAGGGGACCTCCTACGAGCAGTACTTC.

This chain links TRBV2 with TRBJ2-5; 7 bases align to TRBD1. The CDR3 runs 15 residues. With 6 bases clipped from V and 1 base from J, the junction kept 8 bases outside the gene matches. Germline CDR1 is SNHLY and CDR2 is FYNNEI. CDR3: CASRRLTGTQETQYF. Here the CDR3 DNA reads TGTGCCAGCAGGCGTTTGACAGGGACCCAAGAGACCCAGTACTTC.